This T cell receptor beta chain is drawn from a study of T cells in Graves' hyperthyroidism and ophthalmopathy. Study context: Once the initial diagnosis was made, peripheral blood was obtained before any treatment. Findings of the study overall: Prediction of ophthalmopathy progression came a median around 6.5 months pre-onset.

Amplification targeted TCR beta CDR3 regions from RNA transcripts. First-round RT-PCR targeting the TCR CDR3 was performed with the HTBI primer set. One entry per CDR3 protein, called by TCRdb with MiXCR from the multiplex PCR reads. The profile shows approximately 690,000 distinct CDR3 sequences, about 15% of them singletons. Clinical symptoms, serum thyroxine and TRAb, thyroid ultrasound and orbital computed tomography together formed the diagnostic basis. Source material for PBMCs was 9 to 10 ml fresh peripheral blood. Trimming left V 6 bases short and J 2 bases short, with 17 bases between. This CDR3 region has 14 residues. Germline-derived CDR1 and CDR2 are DFQATT and SNEGSKA (reference sequence). Regarding this clonotype: The antigen is not known.

This clonotype was obtained from a woman aged 45-59 years with Graves' ophthalmopathy. The sample comprised blood. This chain connects TRBV20-1 to TRBJ2-7; the D gene could be TRBD1 or TRBD2 (5 bases each). The CDR3 nucleotides read TGCAGTGCCACCGCCGGGACGGAGACCTACGAGCAGTACTTC. Its protein product is CSATAGTETYEQYF.